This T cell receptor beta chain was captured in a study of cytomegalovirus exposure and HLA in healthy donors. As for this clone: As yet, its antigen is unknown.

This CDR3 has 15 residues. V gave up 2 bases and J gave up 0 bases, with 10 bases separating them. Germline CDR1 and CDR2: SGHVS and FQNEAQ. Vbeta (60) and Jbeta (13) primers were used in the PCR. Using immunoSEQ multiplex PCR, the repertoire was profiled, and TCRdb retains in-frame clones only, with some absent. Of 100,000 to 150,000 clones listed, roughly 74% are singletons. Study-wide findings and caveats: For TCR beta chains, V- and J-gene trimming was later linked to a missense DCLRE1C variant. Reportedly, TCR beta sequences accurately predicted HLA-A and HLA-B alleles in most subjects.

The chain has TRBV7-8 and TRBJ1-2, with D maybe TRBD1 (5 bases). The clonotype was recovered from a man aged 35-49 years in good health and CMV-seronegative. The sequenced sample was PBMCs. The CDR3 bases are TGTGCCAGCAGCTTAACGGACAAAACTAACTATGGCTACACCTTC. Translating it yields CASSLTDKTNYGYTF.